These T cell receptor beta chains were read from a single sample in a study of identical twins. TCRdb called the 5' RACE reads again in MiXCR, with one record for every CDR3 protein. The sample has 1.5 million or so distinct CDR3 sequences; roughly 35% are singletons. The sample comprised cord blood. These receptors originate from a newborn girl in good health. CDR3s include the opening cysteine and the closing phenylalanine or tryptophan. Not all rows give a size; the values are once, few, many and, for expanded clones, a class.

CDR3: CASSLIGRGLTGELFF
size: once
J: TRBJ2-2
V: TRBV5-1

CDR3: CASRDRSLHTDTQYF
size: NA
J: TRBJ2-3
V: TRBV6-1

CDR3: CSAQVARPGETQYF
size: NA
J: TRBJ2-5
V: TRBV20-1

CDR3: CASSENSGELFF
size: few
J: TRBJ2-2
V: TRBV6-1

CDR3: CASSRQFIGSPLHF
size: NA
J: TRBJ1-6
V: TRBV12-3/TRBV12-4

CDR3: CASSQGRLAGDQETQYF
size: many
J: TRBJ2-5
V: TRBV4-2

CDR3: CASSQEMTGQPQHF
size: NA
J: TRBJ1-5
V: TRBV4-1

CDR3: CASSADPRDTQYF
size: few
J: TRBJ2-3
V: TRBV2

CDR3: CASSLFSAANYGYTF
size: few
J: TRBJ1-2
V: TRBV27

CDR3: CATSRDAFMNTEAFF
size: few
J: TRBJ1-1
V: TRBV15

CDR3: CASSQEGGALSSEAFF
size: NA
J: TRBJ1-1
V: TRBV3-1

CDR3: CASRNDRDEQYF
size: few
J: TRBJ2-7
V: TRBV27

CDR3: CASSPLRGGRVAFF
size: NA
J: TRBJ1-1
V: TRBV5-1

CDR3: CASRFGLEQFF
size: NA
J: TRBJ2-1
V: TRBV2

CDR3: CASSEGLADPQETQYF
size: NA
J: TRBJ2-5
V: TRBV6-1

CDR3: CASSYGNRDRGDSPLHF
size: NA
J: TRBJ1-6
V: TRBV6-5

CDR3: CSATVGQTFNSPLHF
size: NA
J: TRBJ1-6
V: TRBV20-1

CDR3: CASSPPGINGYTF
size: few
J: TRBJ1-2
V: TRBV4-1

CDR3: CASSYSPQGNTEAFF
size: few
J: TRBJ1-1
V: TRBV6-6

CDR3: CANSRTSGGASRANVLTF
size: NA
J: TRBJ2-6
V: TRBV12-3/TRBV12-4

CDR3: CASRAGLAGNNEQFF
size: NA
J: TRBJ2-1
V: TRBV2

CDR3: CASSELAGGPLTQYF
size: NA
J: TRBJ2-3
V: TRBV27

CDR3: CASSVGAFGESSYNEQVF
size: few
J: TRBJ2-1
V: TRBV25-1

CDR3: CAITDSFYEQYF
size: NA
J: TRBJ2-7
V: TRBV10-3

CDR3: CASSEGSGVVGETQYF
size: many
J: TRBJ2-5
V: TRBV25-1

CDR3: CASSSDRRGIHDYTF
size: NA
J: TRBJ1-2
V: TRBV11-2

CDR3: CSVDPGRANEQFF
size: few
J: TRBJ2-1
V: TRBV29-1

CDR3: CASSPHLQGARDTEAFF
size: few
J: TRBJ1-1
V: TRBV27

CDR3: CASSPSQGTSDTQYF
size: NA
J: TRBJ2-3
V: TRBV28

CDR3: CASSAFGSDTEAFF
size: NA
J: TRBJ1-1
V: TRBV6-1

CDR3: CASSSLGGSSYEQYF
size: few
J: TRBJ2-7
V: TRBV12-3/TRBV12-4

CDR3: CASSQVNRRYEQYF
size: few
J: TRBJ2-7
V: TRBV3-1

CDR3: CASSQDLVSGRGAWSYEQYF
size: few
J: TRBJ2-7
V: TRBV4-2

CDR3: CASSLVDRNYGYTF
size: NA
J: TRBJ1-2
V: TRBV5-1

CDR3: CASSAGSFNYEQYF
size: NA
J: TRBJ2-7
V: TRBV2

CDR3: CASNGQGGKGYGYTF
size: few
J: TRBJ1-2
V: TRBV12-3/TRBV12-4

CDR3: CASSSPTGAKWEQYF
size: NA
J: TRBJ2-7
V: TRBV6-5

CDR3: CAIGGTSGTNEQYF
size: few
J: TRBJ2-5
V: TRBV10-3

CDR3: CSVEGGRGYTF
size: NA
J: TRBJ1-2
V: TRBV29-1

CDR3: CSARAVGEWTDTQYF
size: few
J: TRBJ2-3
V: TRBV20-1

CDR3: CASWTSTNTGELFF
size: NA
J: TRBJ2-2
V: TRBV28

CDR3: CATSRVRGRPSYEQYF
size: NA
J: TRBJ2-7
V: TRBV15

CDR3: CASSTAGQGYEQYF
size: many
J: TRBJ2-7
V: TRBV5-1

CDR3: CASSYTTVNTEAFF
size: NA
J: TRBJ1-1
V: TRBV11-2

CDR3: CASSEGGSSYGYTF
size: NA
J: TRBJ1-2
V: TRBV6-1

CDR3: CASSQIWGRPGDTQYF
size: NA
J: TRBJ2-3
V: TRBV14

CDR3: CASSLTRGNYNEQFF
size: NA
J: TRBJ2-1
V: TRBV11-2